The 30 T cell receptor beta chains reported below all come from one sample, sequenced in a study of response to subunit inactivated influenza vaccine. MiXCR, applied by TCRdb to the RT-PCR reads, yields one record per CDR3 protein. The sample lists roughly 780,000 distinct CDR3 sequences; roughly 18% were seen once. The sample was PBMCs from blood, taken roughly 5 days after vaccination. Receptor source: a man between 50 and 59 years old who received an inactivated influenza vaccine.

The rearrangement links TRBV20-1 to TRBJ2-1; 7 bases match TRBD2. The junction had 9 bases not matched to a gene; V was cut back by 2 bases and J by 5 bases. Germline-derived CDR1 and CDR2 are DFQATT and SNEGSKA (reference sequence). The CDR3 covers 15 residues. The CDR3 protein is CSARSPAGRDNEQFF. The CDR3 nucleotides are TGCAGTGCTAGATCCCCAGCGGGAAGAGACAATGAGCAGTTCTTC.

The gene calls are TRBV12-3 or TRBV12-4 and TRBJ1-2, with 9 bases fitting TRBD1. J lost 8 bases, V lost 6 bases, and 4 bases had no gene match. The CDR3 extends over 12 amino acids. CDR3 amino acids: CASRGQGEGYTF. As DNA, the CDR3 is TGTGCCAGCAGGGGACAGGGTGAGGGCTACACCTTC.

For the CDR3, the DNA is TGCGCCAGCAGCTTGGGAAGTCCGAACACCGGGGAGCTGTTTTTT. It translates to CASSLGSPNTGELFF. This rearrangement joins TRBV5-1 to TRBJ2-2; D call uncertain. Germline CDR1 and CDR2: SGHRS and YFSETQ. Between the trimmed V and J ends, which lost 0 bases and 0 bases, there was a span of 6 bases. The CDR3 contains 15 residues. Using reference TRBV5-1 and TRBJ2-2 for the parts outside the CDR3, the full variable domain is KAGVTQTPRYLIKTRGQQVTLSCSPISGHRSVSWYQQTPGQGLQFLFEYFSETQRNKGNFPGRFSGRQFSNSRSEMNVSTLELGDSALYLCASSLGSPNTGELFFGEGSRLTVL.

V and J are TRBV20-1 and TRBJ1-4; no definite D call. V lost 1 base to trimming and J lost 0 bases, with 6 bases between them. Germline assignment: CDR1 DFQATT and CDR2 SNEGSKA (reference sequence). This CDR3 has 14 residues. Here the CDR3 reads CSARGRPTNEKLFF. In DNA, the CDR3 is TGCAGTGCTAGAGGCAGACCAACTAATGAAAAACTGTTTTTT.

This clonotype occurred many times. V usage is TRBV29-1 and J usage is TRBJ2-5, with TRBD1 matching over 7 bases. The V gene's germline CDR1 is SQVTM and CDR2 ANQGSEA. The CDR3 runs 15 residues. The trim removed 8 bases at V and 0 bases at J, leaving 12 bases unmatched. This chain's CDR3 is CSPLVRGQYQETQYF. CDR3 nucleotides: TGCAGCCCCTTGGTGAGGGGACAGTACCAAGAGACCCAGTACTTC.

This chain connects TRBV2 to TRBJ1-4; 8 nucleotides align to TRBD1. The germline gives CDR1 SNHLY, CDR2 FYNNEI. CDR3 size: 12 residues. V lost 8 bases to trimming and J lost 8 bases; unmatched junction nucleotides: 4. The chain's CDR3 is CASGQGEEKLFF. CDR3 sequence (DNA): TGTGCCAGCGGACAGGGCGAGGAAAAACTGTTTTTT.

This clonotype was observed a few times. The V call is TRBV29-1, the J call TRBJ2-1, with 11 bases fitting TRBD2. CDR3 length: 16 residues. Trimming took 8 bases from V and 4 from J; bases not matched to a gene: 13. Germline V CDR1 and CDR2: SQVTM, ANQGSEA. The CDR3 bases are TGCAGCTCCGGGACTAGCGGCATAAAGGGGTACAATGAGCAGTTCTTC. This sequence encodes CSSGTSGIKGYNEQFF.

This clonotype showed up just a few times. V and J are TRBV7-2 and TRBJ2-2, with no clear D. The length of the CDR3 is 14 residues. From germline, CDR1 is SGHTA and CDR2 FQGNSA. Trimming left V 4 bases short and J 6 bases short, with 12 bases between. CDR3 DNA: TGTGCCAGCAGCTCTGGATCTTCTGCCGGGGAGCTGTTTTTT. Protein: CASSSGSSAGELFF.

This clonotype has a handful of counts. This sequence joins TRBV5-1 and TRBJ2-7; D is possibly TRBD2 (6 bases). The CDR3 has 15 amino acids. Germline CDR1 reads SGHRS; CDR2 reads YFSETQ. V shed 1 base and J shed 0 bases, with 11 bases lying between them. The CDR3, as DNA: TGCGCCAGCAGCTTGCTAGCGACTCGCTCCTACGAGCAGTACTTC. Encoded protein: CASSLLATRSYEQYF. The complete variable domain, with remaining parts taken from reference TRBV5-1 and TRBJ2-7, reads KAGVTQTPRYLIKTRGQQVTLSCSPISGHRSVSWYQQTPGQGLQFLFEYFSETQRNKGNFPGRFSGRQFSNSRSEMNVSTLELGDSALYLCASSLLATRSYEQYFGPGTRLTVT.

The chain links TRBV9 to TRBJ2-5, with D maybe TRBD2 (7 bases). Germline V gives CDR1 SGDLS, CDR2 YYNGEE. Trimming cost V 0 bases and J 3 bases, with 12 bases left between them. CDR3 length: 15 amino acids. CDR3 amino acids: CASSVGGGRKETQYF. The CDR3 DNA reads TGTGCCAGCAGCGTAGGGGGGGGGCGCAAAGAGACCCAGTACTTC.

The table lists this clonotype with many counts. V is TRBV6-2 or TRBV6-3 and J is TRBJ2-7; D remains ambiguous. The ends were cut back, 2 bases at V and 3 bases at J, with 8 bases in the middle. This CDR3 is built from 13 residues. The germline gives CDR1 MNHEY, CDR2 SVGEGT. The CDR3, as DNA: TGTGCCAGCAGTTACGTTCAAAACTACGAGCAGTACTTC. Protein product: CASSYVQNYEQYF.

The J gene is TRBJ2-7, the V gene TRBV4-2; D remains unclear. Germline values: CDR1 LGHNA, CDR2 YNFKEQ. V dropped 3 bases and J dropped 1 base, with 13 bases sitting between them. The CDR3 sequence is 15 residues long. In DNA, the CDR3 is TGTGCCAGCAGCCAGATCGGCGCACCATCCTACGAGCAGTACTTC. Its translation is CASSQIGAPSYEQYF.

This clonotype showed up just a few times. V gene TRBV12-3 or TRBV12-4 combines with J gene TRBJ2-1, with D possibly TRBD1 on 6 matching bases. Trimming cost V 4 bases and J 3 bases, with 13 bases left between them. This CDR3 comprises 15 residues. CDR3 sequence reads: CASSSYRVNYNEQFF. The CDR3 DNA reads TGTGCCAGCAGTTCCTACAGGGTAAACTACAATGAGCAGTTCTTC.

The chain has TRBV28 and TRBJ2-7; 8 positions match TRBD2. CDR1 and CDR2 (germline): MDHEN, SYDVKM. The CDR3 extends over 13 amino acids. V lost 8 bases to trimming and J lost 3 bases; unmatched junction nucleotides: 6. The CDR3 is CASRQRGNYEQYF. Written as DNA, the CDR3 is TGTGCCAGCCGACAGCGGGGGAACTACGAGCAGTACTTC.

This clonotype appeared a few times. The chain uses TRBV11-2 and TRBJ2-1, with D perhaps given as TRBD1 or TRBD2 (5 bases each). Germline CDR1 SGHAT, CDR2 FQNNGV. The V gene lost 3 bases and the J gene lost 6 bases, with 15 bases spanning the gap. CDR3 length: 15 amino acids. The CDR3 loop reads CASSFWAVGANEQFF. The CDR3, as DNA: TGTGCCAGCAGCTTCTGGGCTGTCGGGGCCAATGAGCAGTTCTTC.

This clonotype was recorded many times. The J gene is TRBJ2-7, the V gene TRBV20-1; the D gene is possibly TRBD1 (5 bases). Germline CDR1 is DFQATT and CDR2 is SNEGSKA (reference sequence). This CDR3 is built from 14 residues. Trimming stripped 3 bases from V and 3 bases from J, with 15 bases between. CDR3 sequence (DNA): TGCAGTGCTAGCGGGCAGGGCCTAATCTACGAGCAGTACTTC. Residues: CSASGQGLIYEQYF.

The V gene is TRBV12-3 or TRBV12-4, the J gene TRBJ2-5, with TRBD2 matching 9 bases. V dropped 2 bases and J dropped 2; count of bases not matched to a gene: 9. The CDR3 has 17 residues. CDR3: CASSLMSLAGTQETQYF. The CDR3 DNA follows: TGTGCCAGCAGTTTAATGTCCCTAGCGGGAACTCAAGAGACCCAGTACTTC.

V usage is TRBV15 and J usage is TRBJ1-6; maybe TRBD1 (5 bases). Germline loops: CDR1 LNHNV, CDR2 YYDKDF (reference sequence). Trimming cost V 0 bases and J 3 bases, with 12 bases left between them. The CDR3 loop spans 17 amino acids. The CDR3 sequence: CATSRDLQGVYNSPLHF. The CDR3, as DNA: TGTGCCACCAGCAGAGATCTTCAGGGCGTCTATAATTCACCCCTCCACTTT.

This clonotype occurred a few times. The chain uses TRBV27 and TRBJ2-5; 8 bases map to TRBD1. V gave up 5 bases and J gave up 5 bases; unmatched junction bases: 4. The CDR3 extends over 13 amino acids. CDR1 and CDR2 from the germline V gene are MNHEY and SMNVEV (reference sequence). The CDR3 protein is CASSKTGVETQYF. CDR3 sequence (DNA): TGTGCCAGCAGTAAGACAGGGGTGGAGACCCAGTACTTC.

The chain uses TRBV18 and TRBJ2-5; D may be TRBD2 (5 bases). V was trimmed by 3 bases and J by 1 base, leaving 12 bases between them. Germline V CDR1 and CDR2: KGHSH, LQKENI. The CDR3 is made up of 15 amino acids. The CDR3 is CASSPYTGSQETQYF. CDR3 coding DNA: TGTGCCAGCTCACCGTATACGGGATCCCAAGAGACCCAGTACTTC. Based on the CDR3 plus reference TRBV18 and TRBJ2-5, the full variable domain is NAGVMQNPRHLVRRRGQEARLRCSPMKGHSHVYWYRQLPEEGLKFMVYLQKENIIDESGMPKERFSAEFPKEGPSILRIQQVVRGDSAAYFCASSPYTGSQETQYFGPGTRLLVL.

In this sample, this clonotype turned up a few times. This chain uses TRBV7-3 with TRBJ2-2, with 7 bases that match TRBD2. The V and J ends lost 2 bases and 4 bases, in that order; junction bases with no gene match: 4. Germline CDR1 reads SGHTA; CDR2 reads FQGTGA. The CDR3 covers 15 residues. The CDR3 region has the DNA TGTGCCAGCAGCTTACGGTCTAGCGGCACCGGGGAGCTGTTTTTT. It codes for CASSLRSSGTGELFF.

This clonotype was picked up a small number of times. The chain uses TRBV9 and TRBJ2-1; D is unresolved. Germline V gene sequence: CDR1 SGDLS, CDR2 YYNGEE. The CDR3 spans 13 residues. The V end was cut by 4 bases, the J end by 5 bases, with 10 bases between. CDR3 DNA: TGTGCCAGCAGCCCCAGTCGAGACAATGAGCAGTTCTTC. It is translated as CASSPSRDNEQFF.

This chain uses TRBV10-3 with TRBJ2-2, with TRBD1 identical over 8 bases. The CDR3 runs to 13 residues. Germline CDR1 ENHRY, CDR2 SYGVKD. The V and J ends lost 10 bases and 4 bases, in that order; junction bases with no gene match: 5. CDR3 nucleotides: TGTGCCACTCAGGGGGCGCCCACCGGGGAGCTGTTTTTT. It translates to CATQGAPTGELFF.

The chain is built from TRBV27 and TRBJ2-1; weak D call: TRBD1 (6 bases). Trimming took 10 bases from V and 3 from J, leaving 19 bases between them. CDR1 MNHEY and CDR2 SMNVEV come from the germline V gene (reference sequence). The CDR3 is made up of 15 amino acids. The DNA for the CDR3 is TGTGCCACAGGGGCAATCAGAAGGGTCTACAATGAGCAGTTCTTC. This sequence encodes CATGAIRRVYNEQFF.

This chain uses TRBV2 with TRBJ1-4; D is unclear. Germline values: CDR1 SNHLY, CDR2 FYNNEI. With 1 base removed from V and 3 bases from J, the gap between germline ends came to 12 bases. The CDR3 spans 16 residues. The CDR3 loop is CASSEGREDPNEKLFF. CDR3 sequence (DNA): TGTGCCAGCAGTGAAGGGCGGGAGGACCCTAATGAAAAACTGTTTTTT.

The sample holds a few counts of this clonotype. The rearrangement uses TRBV6-5 and TRBJ2-5; possibly TRBD1 or TRBD2 for D (6 bases each). V lost 6 bases and J lost 7, with 12 bases in between. The CDR3 loop spans 12 amino acids. Germline V gene data show CDR1 as MNHEY and CDR2 as SVGAGI. DNA of the CDR3: TGTGCCAGCAGCCGGGGGCGGGGGACCCAGTACTTC. Protein: CASSRGRGTQYF.

This clonotype was observed a few times. This chain uses TRBV5-1 with TRBJ2-1; 15 bases line up with TRBD2. Germline CDR1 reads SGHRS; CDR2 reads YFSETQ. The CDR3 contains 15 residues. With 4 bases clipped from V and 15 bases from J, the junction kept 11 bases outside the gene matches. The CDR3 loop reads CASSPGGTSGRSRFF. The CDR3 nucleotides are TGCGCCAGCAGCCCCGGTGGGACTAGCGGGAGGTCTCGGTTCTTC.

This clonotype was detected only a few times. J is TRBJ2-5 and V is TRBV4-3; TRBD1 might be the D (6 bases). V gave up 3 bases and J gave up 5 bases, with 16 bases separating them. The CDR3 sequence is 15 residues long. Germline V lookup: CDR1 LGHNA, CDR2 YSLEER. CDR3 in amino acids: CASSQGWGRGETQYF. In DNA, the CDR3 is TGCGCCAGCAGCCAGGGGTGGGGCAGGGGTGAGACCCAGTACTTC.

Only one count was recorded for this clonotype. The V and J genes are TRBV29-1 and TRBJ2-7, with D possibly TRBD2 on 6 matching bases. The ends were cut back, 6 bases at V and 7 bases at J, with 19 bases in the middle. The CDR3 consists of 13 residues. The germline CDR1 and CDR2 sequences are SQVTM and ANQGSEA. The CDR3: CSVRRAGTGEQYF. The CDR3 DNA follows: TGCAGCGTCCGACGGGCGGGAACGGGAGAGCAGTACTTC.

This clonotype was seen only a few times. The chain employs TRBV11-2 and TRBJ1-2, with D possibly being TRBD1 (5 bases). Germline lookup yields CDR1 SGHAT and CDR2 FQNNGV. The CDR3 consists of 13 residues. V was pared by 0 bases and J by 7 bases, with 9 bases between. CDR3 nucleotides: TGTGCCAGCAGCTTAGATTCCGGGGGTGGCTACACCTTC. Translated: CASSLDSGGGYTF.